A selection of T cell receptor beta chains follows, all from one sample in a study of patients and donors after allogeneic stem cell transplantation. TCRdb recomputed calls from the RT-PCR reads with MiXCR, one row per CDR3 protein. This sample yields some 40,000 distinct CDR3 sequences, of which roughly 30% are seen a single time; 72% belongs to the top ten. The specimen was blood, either unsorted or a sorted T cell fraction (not recorded which). Receptor source: a human donor who was either an allogeneic HSCT recipient or a stem cell or donor lymphocyte infusion donor (not recorded which). It is not recorded whose cells these are; they may come from a transplant donor. Both conserved end residues are part of each CDR3. The D gene is left open where the match is weak. Clone sizes are given selectively: once, few, many, or a class where the clone is expanded.

>TRBJ2-3|NA|TRBV5-1|NA
CASSLAVGQSDTQYF
TGCGCCAGCAGCTTGGCTGTGGGGCAATCAGATACGCAGTATTTT
>TRBJ1-2|few|TRBV3-2|NA
CASSQESGQHGYTF
TGTGCCAGCAGCCAAGAATCCGGCCAGCATGGCTACACCTTC
>TRBJ1-6|few|TRBV15|NA
CATSRDLAVDSLWSPLHF
TGTGCCACCAGCAGAGATCTCGCGGTGGACAGTCTTTGGTCACCCCTCCACTTT
>TRBJ2-7|NA|TRBV20-1|TRBD1
CSARLQGGYEQYF
TGCAGTGCTAGACTACAGGGGGGTTACGAGCAGTACTTC
>TRBJ1-6|many|TRBV28|NA
CASGNSPLHF
TGTGCCAGCGGTAACTCACCCCTCCACTTT
>TRBJ2-5|NA|TRBV6-2/TRBV6-3|NA
CASSSWQGGETQYF
TGTGCCAGCAGTTCCTGGCAGGGCGGAGAGACCCAGTACTTC
>TRBJ2-2|once|TRBV24-1|NA
CATISRKGQAGELFF
TGTGCCACCATATCCCGGAAGGGGCAAGCCGGGGAGCTGTTTTTT
>TRBJ1-5|NA|TRBV20-1|TRBD1
CSARRDRGSNNQPQHF
TGCAGTGCTAGAAGGGACAGGGGGTCGAACAATCAGCCCCAGCATTTT
>TRBJ1-2|few|TRBV4-1|TRBD1
CASSQDSNRGSGYTF
TGCGCCAGCAGCCAAGATTCGAACAGGGGGAGCGGCTACACCTTC
>TRBJ2-5|NA|TRBV10-3|TRBD1
CAISGGQEETQYF
TGTGCCATCAGTGGGGGACAGGAGGAGACCCAGTACTTC
>TRBJ1-2|many|TRBV20-1|NA
CSATGSNYGYTF
TGCAGTGCTACAGGGTCCAACTATGGCTACACCTTC
>TRBJ2-5|few|TRBV5-1|NA
CASSLAQETQYF
TGCGCCAGCAGCTTGGCTCAAGAGACCCAGTACTTC
>TRBJ1-2|few|TRBV20-1|NA
CSAREYGYTF
TGCAGTGCTAGAGAGTATGGCTACACCTTC
>TRBJ1-1|NA|TRBV7-9|NA
CASSLFSREAFF
TGTGCCAGCAGCTTATTTAGTCGTGAAGCTTTCTTT
>TRBJ2-4|NA|TRBV21-1|NA
CASSAQKGDSYF
TGTGCCAGCAGCGCCCAAAAGGGGGACTCCTACTTC
>TRBJ1-5|NA|TRBV20-1|TRBD1
CSARGTGPKGNQPQHF
TGCAGTGCTAGAGGGACAGGCCCTAAGGGCAATCAGCCCCAGCATTTT
>TRBJ1-2|NA|TRBV27|NA
CASGGGLIGYGYTF
TGTGCCAGCGGGGGAGGACTGATTGGGTATGGCTACACCTTC
>TRBJ2-7|NA|TRBV6-2/TRBV6-3|NA
CASSYIVYEQYF
TGTGCCAGCAGTTACATCGTCTACGAGCAGTACTTC